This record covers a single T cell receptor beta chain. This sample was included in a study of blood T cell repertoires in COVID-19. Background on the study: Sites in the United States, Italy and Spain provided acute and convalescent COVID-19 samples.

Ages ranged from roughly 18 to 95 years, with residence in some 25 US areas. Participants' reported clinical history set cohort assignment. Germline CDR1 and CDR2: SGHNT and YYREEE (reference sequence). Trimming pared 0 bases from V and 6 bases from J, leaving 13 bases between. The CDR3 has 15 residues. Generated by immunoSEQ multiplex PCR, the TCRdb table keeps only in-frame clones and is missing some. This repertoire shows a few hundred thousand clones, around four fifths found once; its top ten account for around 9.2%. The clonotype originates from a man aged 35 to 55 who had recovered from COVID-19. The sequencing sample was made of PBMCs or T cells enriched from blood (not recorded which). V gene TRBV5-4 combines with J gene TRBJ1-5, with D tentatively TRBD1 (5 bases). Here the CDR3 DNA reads TGTGCCAGCAGCTTGGGGGGCAGGGTCGGTCAGCCCCAGCATTTT. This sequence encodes CASSLGGRVGQPQHF.